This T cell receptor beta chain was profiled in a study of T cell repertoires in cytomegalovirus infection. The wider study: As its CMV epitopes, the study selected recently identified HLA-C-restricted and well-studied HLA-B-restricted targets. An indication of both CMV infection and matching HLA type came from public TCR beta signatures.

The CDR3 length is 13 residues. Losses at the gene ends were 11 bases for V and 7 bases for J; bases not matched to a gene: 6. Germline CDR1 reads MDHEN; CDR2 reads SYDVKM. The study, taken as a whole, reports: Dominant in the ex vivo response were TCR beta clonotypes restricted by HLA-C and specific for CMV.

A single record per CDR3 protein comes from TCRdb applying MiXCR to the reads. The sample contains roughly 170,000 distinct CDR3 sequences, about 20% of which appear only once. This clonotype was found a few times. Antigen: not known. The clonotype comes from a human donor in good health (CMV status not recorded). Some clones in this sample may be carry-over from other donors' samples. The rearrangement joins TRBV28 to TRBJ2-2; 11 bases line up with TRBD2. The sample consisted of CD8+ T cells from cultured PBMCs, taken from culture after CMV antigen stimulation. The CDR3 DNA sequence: TGTGCCGGGATAGGACTAGCGGGCGGGGAGCTGTTTTTT. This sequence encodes CAGIGLAGGELFF.